A single sample is the source of the 28 T cell receptor beta chains below, sequenced in a study of shared clonotypes between healthy human individuals. The repertoire was sequenced with immunoSEQ multiplex PCR; TCRdb's copy has only in-frame clones and lacks some. This table has some 2 million clones, around 95% appearing once. Sequencing input: naive CD4+ T cells sorted from blood. As for subset: CD45RA+ positively selected. These receptors originate from a man younger than 35 in good health.

As for this clone: Other DNA sequences in the sample encode the same CDR3. The chain joins TRBV5-1 to TRBJ1-2; no definite D call. Germline V gene data show CDR1 as SGHRS and CDR2 as YFSETQ. This CDR3 is built from 13 residues. Trimming cost V 1 base and J 3 bases, with 7 bases left between them. CDR3 region: CASSLSPDYGYTF. The CDR3 DNA reads TGCGCCAGCAGCTTGTCTCCAGACTATGGCTACACCTTC.

For this clone: The junction departs from the called germline gene at one end, perhaps through a read error. The chain uses TRBV7-7 and TRBJ2-3, with 9 bases identical to TRBD1. Germline V lookup: CDR1 SSHAT, CDR2 FNYEAQ (reference sequence). CDR3 size: 14 residues. The CDR3 is CASSTGTGFRPQYF. CDR3 nucleotides: TGTGCTAGCAGCACCGGGACAGGGTTTCGTCCGCAGTATTTT.

Remarks on this clone: With a much larger clone just one base away, this may be a read error. The rearrangement joins TRBV4-2 to TRBJ1-1, with no clear D. Trimming removed 1 base at V and 0 bases at J, with 6 bases between. CDR3 length equals 14 residues. CDR1 and CDR2 from the germline V gene are LGHNA and YNFKEQ. This CDR3 reads CASSQGGLNTEAFF. CDR3 nucleotide sequence: TGTGCCAGCAGCCAAGGGGGATTGAACACTGAAGCTTTCTTT.

The rearrangement joins TRBV6-6 to TRBJ2-7, with D perhaps given as TRBD1 or TRBD2 (5 bases each). The CDR3 runs 15 residues. CDR1 is MNHNY, CDR2 SVGAGI, per germline (reference sequence). V was cut by 8 bases and J by 3 bases, with 20 bases left in between. The CDR3 DNA sequence: TGTGCCAGCCGCGCAGAGGACCTTGGGGGCTACGAGCAGTACTTC. Amino acid sequence: CASRAEDLGGYEQYF.

V usage is TRBV11-2 and J usage is TRBJ2-7; 10 nucleotides align to TRBD2. This CDR3 is 17 amino acids long. The V gene's germline CDR1 is SGHAT and CDR2 FQNNGV. Trimming at V came to 2 bases and at J to 0 bases, leaving 7 bases not matched to a gene. The CDR3 here is CASSLLLAGASSYEQYF. CDR3 DNA: TGTGCCAGCAGCTTACTGCTAGCGGGGGCCAGCTCCTACGAGCAGTACTTC.

This clone has only one observation. V usage is TRBV6-1 and J usage is TRBJ2-7; D is unclear. Germline V gene sequence: CDR1 MNHNS, CDR2 SASEGT. V dropped 5 bases and J dropped 4 bases, with 9 bases sitting between them. The CDR3 length is 12 residues. The CDR3 region is CASSRSFYEQYF. The CDR3 coding sequence is TGTGCCAGCAGTCGCTCATTTTACGAGCAGTACTTC.

In nucleotides, the CDR3 is TGTGCCAGCGGCCACAGCTCCTACAATGAGCAGTTCTTC. Translation: CASGHSSYNEQFF. The genes are TRBV28 and TRBJ2-1; no firm D call. V lost 8 bases to trimming and J lost 0 bases, with 8 bases between them. This CDR3 spans 13 amino acids. Germline V gives CDR1 MDHEN, CDR2 SYDVKM.

V and J are TRBV5-1 and TRBJ2-7; perhaps D is TRBD1 or TRBD2 (5 bases each). CDR1 and CDR2 (germline): SGHRS, YFSETQ. V lost 6 bases and J 1 base, leaving 14 bases between the germline ends. This CDR3 region has 14 residues. CDR3: CASKGTYLSYEQYF. The CDR3 DNA reads as TGCGCCAGCAAGGGGACCTACTTATCCTACGAGCAGTACTTC.

The chain couples TRBV6-1 to TRBJ2-7, with D possibly matching TRBD1 (6 bases). Germline values: CDR1 MNHNS, CDR2 SASEGT. The CDR3 consists of 13 residues. The germline V and J ends were trimmed by 4 bases and 7 bases, with 14 bases remaining between them. The CDR3: CASSAEWGREQYF. Here the CDR3 DNA reads TGTGCCAGCAGTGCGGAGTGGGGGCGTGAGCAGTACTTC.

The chain couples TRBV10-3 to TRBJ1-2, with D unresolved. V lost 3 bases and J 4 bases, leaving 12 bases between the germline ends. This CDR3 comprises 14 residues. Germline CDR1 and CDR2: ENHRY and SYGVKD. CDR3 sequence reads: CAISDARLAYGYTF. The CDR3 coding sequence is TGTGCCATCAGTGATGCCAGGCTGGCCTATGGCTACACCTTC.

V and J are TRBV10-1 and TRBJ2-7, with 11 nucleotides matching TRBD2. The CDR3 contains 15 residues. CDR1 is WNHNN and CDR2 is SYGVQD in the germline V gene (reference sequence). The ends lost 6 bases at V and 1 base at J; junction bases unmatched: 5. CDR3 bases: TGCGCCAGCAGCGGCGGGACTAGCGGTTCCTACGAGCAGTACTTC. As protein: CASSGGTSGSYEQYF.

In the case of this clone: The sample carries other DNA sequences with the same CDR3. This rearrangement joins TRBV9 to TRBJ2-5, with a tentative D call TRBD2 (6 bases). CDR3 length: 14 amino acids. The germline gives CDR1 SGDLS, CDR2 YYNGEE. Trimming took off 0 bases at V and 2 bases at J, with 8 bases between the two ends. The CDR3 here is CASSVARGQETQYF. The DNA of the CDR3 is TGTGCCAGCAGCGTAGCCCGGGGGCAAGAGACCCAGTACTTC.

The chain is built from TRBV18 and TRBJ2-5; a weak D match, TRBD2 (5 bases). This CDR3 contains 14 residues. Germline V gives CDR1 KGHSH, CDR2 LQKENI. Trimming cost V 6 bases and J 5 bases, with 16 bases left between them. The CDR3 DNA reads as TGTGCCAGCTCGCGGACGGACTTGGTTGAGACCCAGTACTTC. This translates into CASSRTDLVETQYF. The whole variable domain, remainder taken from reference TRBV18 and TRBJ2-5, is NAGVMQNPRHLVRRRGQEARLRCSPMKGHSHVYWYRQLPEEGLKFMVYLQKENIIDESGMPKERFSAEFPKEGPSILRIQQVVRGDSAAYFCASSRTDLVETQYFGPGTRLLVL.

This clone has just one count. This chain joins TRBV7-9 and TRBJ2-2, with D tentatively TRBD2 (6 bases). The germline gives CDR1 SEHNR, CDR2 FQNEAQ (reference sequence). V was pared by 6 bases and J by 5 bases, with 16 bases between. The CDR3 has 15 amino acids. CDR3 amino acids: CASSFSGGETGELFF. CDR3 DNA sequence: TGTGCCAGCAGTTTTTCTGGCGGGGAAACCGGGGAGCTGTTTTTT.

V gene TRBV10-3 combines with J gene TRBJ1-2; weak D call: TRBD1 (6 bases). CDR3 length: 15 residues. Trimming took 2 bases from V and 4 from J, leaving 14 bases between them. Per germline, CDR1 ENHRY and CDR2 SYGVKD. The CDR3 here is CAISEMTGGVYGYTF. The CDR3 coding sequence is TGTGCCATCAGTGAGATGACAGGAGGGGTCTATGGCTACACCTTC.

V usage is TRBV10-3 and J usage is TRBJ2-2; possible D gene TRBD2, 5 bases. This CDR3 region has 13 residues. Trimming took 5 bases from V and 7 from J, leaving 11 bases between them. In germline, CDR1 is ENHRY, CDR2 SYGVKD. CDR3 in DNA: TGTGCCATCAGTCCACTAGTTAACGGGGAGCTGTTTTTT. This translates into CAISPLVNGELFF.

The J gene is TRBJ1-4, the V gene TRBV2, with D unresolved. The CDR3 runs 13 residues. Trimming left V 7 bases short and J 5 bases short, with 11 bases between. The germline V gene encodes CDR1 SNHLY and CDR2 FYNNEI. CDR3 nucleotide sequence: TGTGCCAGCATGGAACAGCCCAATGAAAAACTGTTTTTT. Its translation: CASMEQPNEKLFF.

This clone showed up just once. The rearrangement joins TRBV30 to TRBJ1-5; D might be TRBD1 (5 bases). In germline, CDR1 is GTSNPN, CDR2 SVGIG (reference sequence). Deletions cut 0 bases from V and 1 base from J, with 13 bases between. CDR3 length equals 16 residues. The CDR3 protein is CAWSVQGGLSNQPQHF. The CDR3 region has the DNA TGTGCCTGGAGTGTCCAGGGAGGACTGAGCAATCAGCCCCAGCATTTT.

The rearrangement links TRBV4-1 to TRBJ2-7, with 7 bases lining up with TRBD2. The CDR3 length is 15 residues. The V and J ends lost 4 bases and 0 bases, in that order; junction bases with no gene match: 6. CDR1 and CDR2 from the germline V gene are MGHRA and YSYEKL. CDR3 protein: CASSRGLDFSYEQYF. DNA of the CDR3: TGCGCCAGCAGCCGCGGACTAGACTTCTCCTACGAGCAGTACTTC.

This chain joins TRBV7-2 and TRBJ2-7; D is undetermined. Per the germline V gene, CDR1 is SGHTA and CDR2 is FQGNSA. V dropped 5 bases and J dropped 2 bases, with 16 bases sitting between them. This CDR3 region has 15 residues. As DNA, the CDR3 is TGTGCCAGCAGCCCCCAGCCCCCAAGAACCTACGAGCAGTACTTC. It yields the protein CASSPQPPRTYEQYF.

Points on this clone: The same CDR3 is also encoded by other DNA sequences in this sample. DNA for the CDR3: TGTGCCAGCTCAACCCGAGAGACCCAGTACTTC. As protein: CASSTRETQYF. This sequence joins TRBV6-5 and TRBJ2-5; D is unresolved. Germline CDR1 MNHEY, CDR2 SVGAGI. This CDR3 is 11 amino acids long. The V gene lost 8 bases and the J gene lost 4 bases, with 8 bases spanning the gap.

V usage is TRBV2 and J usage is TRBJ2-7; D is ambiguous. V was trimmed by 7 bases and J by 3 bases, leaving 13 bases between them. The length of the CDR3 is 13 residues. Germline V gene sequence: CDR1 SNHLY, CDR2 FYNNEI. The CDR3 DNA reads as TGTGCCAGCAAGAGTGGCAATTACTACGAGCAGTACTTC. Amino acids: CASKSGNYYEQYF.

The rearrangement uses TRBV4-3 and TRBJ2-2, with D perhaps TRBD1 (6 bases). The CDR3 sequence is 16 residues long. Between the trimmed V and J ends, which lost 0 bases and 7 bases, there was a span of 15 bases. Germline values: CDR1 LGHNA, CDR2 YSLEER. CDR3 sequence: CASSQDLAGVVGELFF. The CDR3 region has the DNA TGCGCCAGCAGCCAAGATTTGGCAGGGGTAGTCGGGGAGCTGTTTTTT.

This clone was found many times. J is TRBJ1-5 and V is TRBV30; D is undetermined. Germline V gene data show CDR1 as GTSNPN and CDR2 as SVGIG (reference sequence). With 0 bases removed from V and 1 base from J, the gap between germline ends came to 10 bases. CDR3 length: 15 residues. CDR3 nucleotides: TGTGCCTGGAGTGTAGGCCGATGGAGCAATCAGCCCCAGCATTTT. It is translated as CAWSVGRWSNQPQHF.

The chain is built from TRBV11-3 and TRBJ2-7; D may match TRBD1 or TRBD2 (5 bases each). The end of the DNA fits TRBJ2-1 better, so the J call may be wrong. Germline assignment: CDR1 SGHNT and CDR2 YENEEA. The CDR3 length is 15 residues. The DNA of the CDR3 is TGTGCCAGCAGCTACCGGGACCCCTACTACAATGAGCAGTTCTTC. Protein sequence: CASSYRDPYYNEQFF.

The chain recombines TRBV30 with TRBJ2-1; TRBD2 aligns across 7 bases. The germline CDR1 and CDR2 sequences are GTSNPN and SVGIG (reference sequence). The J segment lost 6 bases and the V segment lost 0 bases, leaving 8 bases of the junction unmatched. CDR3 length: 15 residues. The CDR3 DNA sequence: TGTGCCTGGAGTGTACTTGCGGGAGTACTCAATGAGCAGTTCTTC. This gives the protein CAWSVLAGVLNEQFF.

The chain joins TRBV7-2 to TRBJ2-7; a possible D gene is TRBD1 (5 bases). The CDR3 spans 14 residues. CDR1 is SGHTA and CDR2 is FQGNSA in the germline V gene. V lost 4 bases, J lost 3 bases, and 13 bases lay in between. The CDR3 DNA follows: TGTGCCAGCAGCTCCTACAGGCTCAGCTACGAGCAGTACTTC. Residues: CASSSYRLSYEQYF. Full variable domain (missing parts from reference TRBV7-2 and TRBJ2-7): GAGVSQSPSNKVTEKGKDVELRCDPISGHTALYWYRQSLGQGLEFLIYFQGNSAPDKSGLPSDRFSAERTGGSVSTLTIQRTQQEDSAVYLCASSSYRLSYEQYFGPGTRLTVT.

V and J are TRBV6-6 and TRBJ2-1, with D possibly being TRBD1 or TRBD2 (5 bases each). Germline CDR1 and CDR2: MNHNY and SVGAGI (reference sequence). Deletions cut 4 bases from V and 4 bases from J, with 14 bases between. The CDR3 consists of 15 residues. CDR3 DNA sequence: TGTGCCAGCAGTTCCGGGACGAGATTATACAATGAGCAGTTCTTC. Translation: CASSSGTRLYNEQFF.